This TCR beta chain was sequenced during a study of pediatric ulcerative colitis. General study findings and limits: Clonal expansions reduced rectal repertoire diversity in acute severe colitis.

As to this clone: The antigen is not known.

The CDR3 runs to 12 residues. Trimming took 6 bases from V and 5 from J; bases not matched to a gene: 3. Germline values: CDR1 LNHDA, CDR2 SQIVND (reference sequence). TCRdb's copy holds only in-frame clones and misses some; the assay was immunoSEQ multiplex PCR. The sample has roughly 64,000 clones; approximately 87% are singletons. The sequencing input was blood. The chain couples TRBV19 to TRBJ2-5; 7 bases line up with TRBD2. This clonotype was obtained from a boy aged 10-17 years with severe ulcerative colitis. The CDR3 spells CASSFGGETQYF. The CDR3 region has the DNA TGTGCCAGTAGCTTCGGGGGGGAGACCCAGTACTTC.